What follows are 20 T cell receptor beta chains derived from one specimen sequenced in a study of spatial heterogeneity in lung cancer. TCRdb passed the 5' RACE reads through MiXCR, listing each CDR3 protein once. Among nearly 15,000 distinct CDR3 sequences, about 7.9% were seen once, and the ten largest hold about 30%. Sample time point: sample taken at primary tumor resection. Whole RNA, isolated from tumor, nontumor lung or frozen PBMC, was sequenced without prior sorting. Sequencing used PBMCs, obtained at surgery. The receptors come from a female donor with early-stage non-small cell lung cancer.

This clonotype occurred a few times. The chain recombines TRBV7-9 with TRBJ2-5, with TRBD1 identical over 7 bases. This CDR3 is built from 14 residues. Per germline, CDR1 SEHNR and CDR2 FQNEAQ (reference sequence). With V trimmed by 5 bases and J by 4 bases, 7 bases remained unmatched. The CDR3 sequence: CASSITGVGETQYF. CDR3 bases: TGTGCCAGCAGCATCACAGGGGTTGGAGAGACCCAGTACTTC.

This clonotype was recorded at least ten times. The CDR3 DNA sequence: TGTGCCAGCAGTACCACGGACAGGGGGCTTTGGGAGCAGTACTTC. Its protein product is CASSTTDRGLWEQYF. The chain joins TRBV12-3 or TRBV12-4 to TRBJ2-7, with 11 positions matching TRBD1. V lost 5 bases and J lost 7; bases outside the gene matches: 10. The CDR3 is made up of 15 amino acids.

This clonotype was counted at least ten times. V gene TRBV28 combines with J gene TRBJ2-3, with 8 bases fitting TRBD1. CDR1 and CDR2 from the germline V gene are MDHEN and SYDVKM. J was trimmed by 6 bases and V by 5 bases; bases with no gene match: 13. This CDR3 region has 16 residues. The CDR3 spells CASSGSDRVYRDTQYF. The CDR3 DNA reads TGTGCCAGCAGTGGCTCGGACAGGGTGTATCGGGATACGCAGTATTTT. Using reference TRBV28 and TRBJ2-3 for the parts outside the CDR3, the full variable domain is DVKVTQSSRYLVKRTGEKVFLECVQDMDHENMFWYRQDPGLGLRLIYFSYDVKMKEKGDIPEGYSVSREKKERFSLILESASTNQTSMYLCASSGSDRVYRDTQYFGPGTRLTVL.

This clonotype has a handful of counts. This chain connects TRBV18 to TRBJ1-1, with no clear D. V gave up 3 bases and J gave up 0 bases, with 11 bases separating them. The CDR3 loop spans 15 amino acids. Germline V gene lookup returns CDR1 KGHSH and CDR2 LQKENI. In nucleotides, the CDR3 is TGTGCCAGCTCACCGGACGGGTTTTTGAACACTGAAGCTTTCTTT. Translating it yields CASSPDGFLNTEAFF. Drawing the rest from reference TRBV18 and TRBJ1-1, the complete variable domain is NAGVMQNPRHLVRRRGQEARLRCSPMKGHSHVYWYRQLPEEGLKFMVYLQKENIIDESGMPKERFSAEFPKEGPSILRIQQVVRGDSAAYFCASSPDGFLNTEAFFGQGTRLTVV.

This clonotype has a count of ten or more. The rearrangement joins TRBV20-1 to TRBJ2-3; weak D call: TRBD1 (6 bases). Germline V gene data show CDR1 as DFQATT and CDR2 as SNEGSKA (reference sequence). With 3 bases removed from V and 1 base from J, the gap between germline ends came to 14 bases. The CDR3 extends over 15 amino acids. The DNA for the CDR3 is TGCAGTGCTAGTTCTCGGACAGTCGGCACAGATACGCAGTATTTT. Translation: CSASSRTVGTDTQYF.

This clonotype has at least ten counts. The chain employs TRBV20-1 and TRBJ2-3, with D maybe TRBD2 (6 bases). Germline CDR1 reads DFQATT; CDR2 reads SNEGSKA (reference sequence). V was clipped by 2 bases and J by 2 bases, with 17 bases between them. The CDR3 runs 16 residues. The CDR3 sequence: CSARRGSGRLTDTQYF. The CDR3 DNA follows: TGCAGTGCTAGACGGGGAAGCGGGCGGCTCACAGATACGCAGTATTTT.

This clonotype is termed hyperexpanded. The rearrangement uses TRBV6-2 or TRBV6-3 and TRBJ1-5; a possible D gene is TRBD1 (5 bases). This CDR3 has 13 residues. The V end was cut by 2 bases, the J end by 6 bases, with 8 bases between. Germline CDR1 is MNHEY and CDR2 is SVGEGT. In DNA form, the CDR3 reads TGTGCCAGCAGTTACCAGGGATCTCAGCCCCAGCATTTT. Its protein is CASSYQGSQPQHF.

This clonotype was detected many times. The V gene is TRBV6-2 or TRBV6-3, the J gene TRBJ2-7; no clear D. CDR1 is MNHEY and CDR2 is SVGEGT in the germline V gene. The CDR3 loop spans 14 amino acids. The V gene lost 6 bases and the J gene lost 5 bases, with 17 bases spanning the gap. CDR3 sequence reads: CASSPASGRDEQYF. CDR3 DNA: TGTGCCAGCAGCCCGGCGAGTGGGCGCGACGAGCAGTACTTC.

This clonotype was detected ten times or more. V and J are TRBV28 and TRBJ2-7; 14 bases are a match to TRBD2. Germline lookup yields CDR1 MDHEN and CDR2 SYDVKM. J lost 0 bases, V lost 6 bases, and 4 bases had no gene match. CDR3 size: 16 residues. This chain's CDR3 is CASSSGTSGGSYEQYF. CDR3 sequence (DNA): TGTGCCAGCAGCTCCGGGACTAGCGGGGGCTCCTACGAGCAGTACTTC.

This clonotype appeared many times. The V gene is TRBV19, the J gene TRBJ1-2; D unclear. The CDR3 extends over 15 amino acids. CDR1 is LNHDA and CDR2 is SQIVND in the germline V gene (reference sequence). The ends were cut back, 4 bases at V and 6 bases at J, with 18 bases in the middle. CDR3 amino acids: CASSTRTPNFNGYTF. The CDR3 DNA follows: TGTGCCAGTAGTACCCGGACCCCCAATTTTAATGGCTACACCTTC.

This clonotype was seen repeatedly, ten times or more. The chain links TRBV18 to TRBJ2-2, with 7 bases that match TRBD1. V trimming: 5 bases; J trimming: 1 base; junction bases outside the gene matches: 7. The CDR3 length is 16 residues. Per germline, CDR1 KGHSH and CDR2 LQKENI. The CDR3 DNA reads TGTGCCAGCTCATCCACCGGGACAGAGAACACCGGGGAGCTGTTTTTT. It codes for CASSSTGTENTGELFF. The full variable domain, with the rest looked up from reference TRBV18 and TRBJ2-2, is NAGVMQNPRHLVRRRGQEARLRCSPMKGHSHVYWYRQLPEEGLKFMVYLQKENIIDESGMPKERFSAEFPKEGPSILRIQQVVRGDSAAYFCASSSTGTENTGELFFGEGSRLTVL.

In this sample, this clonotype turned up many times. This chain links TRBV27 with TRBJ1-5; 7 bases map to TRBD1. V trimming: 5 bases; J trimming: 6 bases; junction bases outside the gene matches: 10. The CDR3 consists of 15 residues. Germline CDR1 MNHEY, CDR2 SMNVEV (reference sequence). CDR3 DNA: TGTGCCAGCAGTCCACATGACAGGGTGGGTCAGCCCCAGCATTTT. As protein: CASSPHDRVGQPQHF.

This clonotype occurred many times. The rearrangement uses TRBV6-2 or TRBV6-3 and TRBJ1-5; D is possibly TRBD1 (5 bases). Germline V CDR1 and CDR2: MNHEY, SVGEGT. V lost 2 bases and J lost 7, with 15 bases in between. The CDR3 is 15 residues long. This chain's CDR3 is CASSYTGGSSQPQHF. CDR3 DNA: TGTGCCAGCAGTTACACAGGAGGTAGTAGCCAGCCCCAGCATTTT.

This clonotype was seen at least ten times. The chain has TRBV5-1 and TRBJ2-7; D is unclear. Germline CDR1 reads SGHRS; CDR2 reads YFSETQ. This CDR3 has 11 amino acids. Trimming stripped 4 bases from V and 6 bases from J, with 8 bases between. The CDR3 coding sequence is TGCGCCAGCAGCCTGGTAGGCGAGCAGTACTTC. Translation gives CASSLVGEQYF.

Many counts were recorded for this clonotype. CDR3 in amino acids: CASRDSDGLQETQYF. CDR3 DNA sequence: TGTGCCAGCAGGGACTCTGACGGCCTCCAAGAGACCCAGTACTTC. The chain combines TRBV28 with TRBJ2-5; tentative D call: TRBD2 (5 bases). From germline, CDR1 is MDHEN and CDR2 SYDVKM. The CDR3 runs to 15 residues. The ends were cut back, 6 bases at V and 1 base at J, with 15 bases in the middle. Full variable domain (missing parts from reference TRBV28 and TRBJ2-5): DVKVTQSSRYLVKRTGEKVFLECVQDMDHENMFWYRQDPGLGLRLIYFSYDVKMKEKGDIPEGYSVSREKKERFSLILESASTNQTSMYLCASRDSDGLQETQYFGPGTRLLVL.

This clonotype was observed a few times. The V gene is TRBV7-9, the J gene TRBJ2-7, with no clear D. Germline V gene data show CDR1 as SEHNR and CDR2 as FQNEAQ (reference sequence). Trimming pared 7 bases from V and 4 bases from J, leaving 8 bases between. CDR3 length: 11 residues. The chain's CDR3 is CASTKEYEQYF. For the CDR3, the DNA is TGTGCCAGCACTAAAGAATACGAGCAGTACTTC.

This chain uses TRBV12-3 or TRBV12-4 with TRBJ2-7; D possibly corresponds to TRBD2 (5 bases). The CDR3 totals 12 residues. The germline V and J ends were trimmed by 3 bases and 12 bases, with 15 bases remaining between them. As DNA, the CDR3 is TGTGCCAGCAGTTTCGGGGAGAGGGCGGGGTACTTC. Protein sequence: CASSFGERAGYF.

This clonotype has ten or more counts. The genes are TRBV28 and TRBJ2-6; 7 nucleotides align to TRBD1. V was clipped by 1 base and J by 2 bases; unmatched bases: 8. This CDR3 is built from 18 residues. Germline assignment: CDR1 MDHEN and CDR2 SYDVKM. The CDR3 DNA follows: TGTGCCAGCAGTTTATTAGGGACAGAGGACCCTGGGGCCAACGTCCTGACTTTC. Its protein is CASSLLGTEDPGANVLTF.

The sample holds many counts of this clonotype. The chain uses TRBV5-6 and TRBJ2-3, with 8 bases lining up with TRBD1. This CDR3 is built from 14 residues. Losses at the gene ends were 6 bases for V and 7 bases for J; bases not matched to a gene: 10. CDR1 SGHDT and CDR2 YYEEEE come from the germline V gene. The CDR3 nucleotides read TGTGCCAGCACCCAGGACAGGGTTGTGTATACGCAGTATTTT. It translates to CASTQDRVVYTQYF.

The gene calls are TRBV19 and TRBJ1-1, with 9 bases aligning to TRBD1. V lost 4 bases, J lost 6 bases, and 6 bases stayed unmatched. CDR1 is LNHDA and CDR2 is SQIVND in the germline V gene (reference sequence). The CDR3 extends over 14 amino acids. The CDR3 protein is CASSTGQGWPEAFF. For the CDR3, the DNA is TGTGCCAGTAGTACGGGACAGGGCTGGCCTGAAGCTTTCTTT.